The 30 T cell receptor beta chains below all came from one sample that was sequenced in a study of blood T cell repertoires in COVID-19. Using immunoSEQ multiplex PCR, the repertoire was profiled, and TCRdb retains in-frame clones only, with some absent. The sample contains some 390,000 clones, 70% to 90% of which appear only once. The sequenced sample was peripheral blood. These receptor sequences come from a human donor in a cohort sampled during active COVID-19.

The rearrangement links TRBV15 to TRBJ1-2; 7 bases agree with TRBD1. V dropped 0 bases and J dropped 4; count of bases not matched to a gene: 17. CDR3 length: 19 amino acids. Germline V gene data show CDR1 as LNHNV and CDR2 as YYDKDF (reference sequence). CDR3 in amino acids: CATSRDLPKLMTGSYGYTF. Here the CDR3 DNA reads TGTGCCACCAGCAGAGATCTTCCAAAATTAATGACAGGGTCCTATGGCTACACCTTC.

The chain employs TRBV5-1 and TRBJ1-2; D gene unclear. The CDR3 is 14 residues long. Germline CDR1 is SGHRS and CDR2 is YFSETQ. Deletions cut 4 bases from V and 7 bases from J, with 17 bases between. For the CDR3, the DNA is TGCGCCAGCAGCGCGGGCCCCGGCGATGGTGGCTACACCTTC. It translates to CASSAGPGDGGYTF.

The chain recombines TRBV19 with TRBJ1-4, with a weak D call TRBD1 (5 bases). V lost 5 bases to trimming and J lost 8 bases, with 12 bases between them. The CDR3 contains 13 residues. Germline V gene sequence: CDR1 LNHDA, CDR2 SQIVND (reference sequence). The CDR3 sequence is CASSRPGGEKLFF. CDR3 nucleotides: TGTGCCAGTAGTCGACCGGGGGGGGAAAAACTGTTTTTT.

This chain links TRBV3-1 (or the pseudogene TRBV3-2) with TRBJ2-3; a weak D match, TRBD2 (6 bases). With 3 bases removed from V and 4 bases from J, the gap between germline ends came to 23 bases. This CDR3 contains 18 residues. Germline lookup yields CDR1 LGHDT and CDR2 YNNKEL (reference sequence). This CDR3 is CASSQTSGNPWRADTQYF. CDR3 bases: TGTGCCAGCAGCCAGACGAGCGGAAATCCTTGGAGGGCAGATACGCAGTATTTT.

The gene calls are TRBV30 and TRBJ1-1; D not resolved. Looked up from germline, CDR1 is GTSNPN and CDR2 is SVGIG (reference sequence). CDR3 length: 16 residues. The V end was cut by 2 bases, the J end by 5 bases, with 21 bases between. CDR3 region: CAWSTRLAGLRTEAFF. CDR3 nucleotides: TGTGCCTGGAGTACCCGGCTGGCTGGGTTGAGGACTGAAGCTTTCTTT. Full variable domain (missing parts from reference TRBV30 and TRBJ1-1): SQTIHQWPATLVQPVGSPLSLECTVEGTSNPNLYWYRQAAGRGLQLLFYSVGIGQISSEVPQNLSASRPQDRQFILSSKKLLLSDSGFYLCAWSTRLAGLRTEAFFGQGTRLTVV.

This clone has just one count. The chain links TRBV4-1 to TRBJ2-1; perhaps TRBD1 as D (5 bases). The length of the CDR3 is 15 residues. Trimming stripped 4 bases from V and 5 bases from J, with 15 bases between. Germline CDR1 reads MGHRA; CDR2 reads YSYEKL. The CDR3 protein is CASSRRWQTDNEQFF. In DNA form, the CDR3 reads TGCGCCAGCAGCCGACGGTGGCAGACAGACAATGAGCAGTTCTTC.

The chain is built from TRBV3-1 (or the pseudogene TRBV3-2) and TRBJ2-5, with D maybe TRBD2 (6 bases). This CDR3 spans 12 amino acids. V dropped 7 bases and J dropped 2 bases, with 8 bases sitting between them. CDR1 LGHDT and CDR2 YNNKEL come from the germline V gene (reference sequence). The CDR3 is CASTREQETQYF. The DNA of the CDR3 is TGTGCCAGCACACGGGAGCAAGAGACCCAGTACTTC.

The chain uses TRBV27 and TRBJ1-4; 7 nucleotides align to TRBD1. The germline gives CDR1 MNHEY, CDR2 SMNVEV (reference sequence). V was pared by 4 bases and J by 4 bases, with 3 bases of the junction left unmatched. The CDR3 sequence is 14 residues long. CDR3 loop: CASSSGQINEKLFF. For the CDR3, the DNA is TGTGCCAGCAGTTCGGGACAGATTAATGAAAAACTGTTTTTT.

This clone has only one observation. V is TRBV7-2 and J is TRBJ1-1; D is uncertain. Germline V gene sequence: CDR1 SGHTA, CDR2 FQGNSA. Trimming cost V 6 bases and J 10 bases, with 21 bases left between them. This CDR3 is built from 14 residues. This chain's CDR3 is CASSYPSEGTGAFF. The CDR3 DNA reads TGTGCCAGCAGTTATCCATCAGAAGGTACGGGAGCTTTCTTT.

The rearrangement uses TRBV5-6 and TRBJ2-2; unclear D gene. The V and J ends lost 7 bases and 4 bases respectively, with 17 bases between them. The CDR3 extends over 15 amino acids. The germline V gene encodes CDR1 SGHDT and CDR2 YYEEEE. In DNA, the CDR3 is TGTGCCAGCCCTGCGGCGGAACGTGTCACCGGGGAGCTGTTTTTT. It yields the protein CASPAAERVTGELFF.

The genes are TRBV7-8 and TRBJ2-7; D is perhaps TRBD1 (6 bases). Trimming pared 5 bases from V and 4 bases from J, leaving 15 bases between. The CDR3 consists of 14 residues. The V gene's germline CDR1 is SGHVS and CDR2 FQNEAQ. CDR3 sequence (DNA): TGTGCCAGCAGCCCCCGAACAGGGAATTACGAGCAGTACTTC. Its protein is CASSPRTGNYEQYF.

V gene TRBV4-1 combines with J gene TRBJ1-1; TRBD1 agrees at 10 bases. With V trimmed by 8 bases and J by 7 bases, 7 bases remained unmatched. This CDR3 spans 13 amino acids. Germline V lookup: CDR1 MGHRA, CDR2 YSYEKL. CDR3 sequence (DNA): TGCGCCAGCCACATGACAGGGGGCGTTGAAGCTTTCTTT. Translation gives CASHMTGGVEAFF.

V gene TRBV19 combines with J gene TRBJ2-1, with D perhaps matching TRBD2 (7 bases). The V end lost 5 bases, the J end lost 4 bases, and 12 bases lay between the germline ends. CDR1 and CDR2 from the germline V gene are LNHDA and SQIVND (reference sequence). The CDR3 contains 14 residues. CDR3 nucleotide sequence: TGTGCCAGTAGTGGGGGGGGCCGATACAATGAGCAGTTCTTC. Translation gives CASSGGGRYNEQFF.

This chain connects TRBV27 to TRBJ2-7; D perhaps matches TRBD2 (5 bases). Germline values: CDR1 MNHEY, CDR2 SMNVEV (reference sequence). This CDR3 is 13 amino acids long. Trimming removed 5 bases from V and 6 bases from J, with 14 bases in between. The CDR3 loop reads CASSLIFEGEQYF. DNA for the CDR3: TGTGCCAGCAGTCTTATATTTGAGGGCGAGCAGTACTTC.

The rearrangement links TRBV19 to TRBJ1-2; D is unresolved. Germline CDR1 and CDR2: LNHDA and SQIVND (reference sequence). The CDR3 has 11 residues. V lost 6 bases to trimming and J lost 3 bases, with 5 bases between them. CDR3 nucleotides: TGTGCCAGTAGGGGAGACTATGGCTACACCTTC. This translates into CASRGDYGYTF.

CDR3 sequence: CASSLIATGLWQETQYF. In DNA form, the CDR3 reads TGCGCCAGCAGCTTGATCGCAACAGGGCTTTGGCAAGAGACCCAGTACTTC. The rearrangement links TRBV5-1 to TRBJ2-5, with D tentatively TRBD1 (6 bases). Trimming took 1 base from V and 2 from J, leaving 18 bases between them. In germline, CDR1 is SGHRS, CDR2 YFSETQ. There are 17 residues in the CDR3.

The chain joins TRBV5-1 to TRBJ2-7, with a tentative D call TRBD2 (6 bases). Germline V gene lookup returns CDR1 SGHRS and CDR2 YFSETQ. CDR3 length: 15 residues. The ends were cut back, 0 bases at V and 5 bases at J, with 15 bases in the middle. The CDR3 spells CASSLVAEKRDEQYF. The CDR3 nucleotides are TGCGCCAGCAGCTTGGTAGCGGAAAAGAGGGACGAGCAGTACTTC.

Regarding this clone: In the same sample, other DNA sequences code for this CDR3. The rearrangement links TRBV5-4 to TRBJ2-7, with D maybe TRBD1 (5 bases). This CDR3 spans 14 amino acids. The V gene's germline CDR1 is SGHNT and CDR2 YYREEE (reference sequence). The V gene lost 1 base and the J gene lost 2 bases, with 10 bases spanning the gap. CDR3 in amino acids: CASSLRDSAYEQYF. In DNA form, the CDR3 reads TGTGCCAGCAGCTTGCGTGACAGCGCCTACGAGCAGTACTTC.

The genes are TRBV7-2 and TRBJ2-1, with TRBD2 matching 9 bases. V gave up 3 bases and J gave up 6 bases; unmatched junction bases: 6. CDR1 is SGHTA and CDR2 is FQGNSA in the germline V gene. This CDR3 comprises 15 residues. The CDR3 bases are TGTGCCAGCAGCTTTCGCGGGGGGGCGGTCAATGAGCAGTTCTTC. This encodes CASSFRGGAVNEQFF.

The chain joins TRBV11-2 to TRBJ2-3, with D perhaps TRBD1 (6 bases). The V end lost 1 base, the J end lost 0 bases, and 17 bases lay between the germline ends. Per the germline V gene, CDR1 is SGHAT and CDR2 is FQNNGV. The CDR3 totals 18 residues. This CDR3 is CASSLVDDRQASTDTQYF. The CDR3 nucleotides are TGTGCCAGCAGCTTAGTCGACGACAGGCAGGCCAGCACAGATACGCAGTATTTT.

This clone was observed a single time. The DNA of the CDR3 is TGCGCCAGCAGCCGAACGGTAGCGGAGAACACCGGGGAGCTGTTTTTT. It codes for CASSRTVAENTGELFF. The V call is TRBV4-1, the J call TRBJ2-2; tentatively, D is TRBD2 (6 bases). Germline V CDR1 and CDR2: MGHRA, YSYEKL. This CDR3 is 16 amino acids long. The V end lost 4 bases, the J end lost 1 base, and 13 bases lay between the germline ends.

This CDR3 is CASSLRLAGGRDTQYF. In nucleotides, the CDR3 is TGTGCCAGCAGCTTACGACTAGCGGGGGGCCGGGATACGCAGTATTTT. The J gene is TRBJ2-3, the V gene TRBV5-5; 13 nucleotides line up with TRBD2. The CDR3 is made up of 16 amino acids. After removal of 2 bases from V and 6 bases from J, the junction contained 6 bases not matched to a gene. The germline V gene has CDR1 SGHKS and CDR2 YYEKEE (reference sequence).

This clone came up once. V usage is TRBV3-1 (or the pseudogene TRBV3-2) and J usage is TRBJ1-2; possibly TRBD1 for D (5 bases). The CDR3 totals 15 residues. V shed 1 base and J shed 6 bases, with 15 bases lying between them. Germline V CDR1 and CDR2: LGHDT, YNNKEL (reference sequence). DNA of the CDR3: TGTGCCAGCAGCCAAGTTCTGGAGGGGTTGGATGGCTACACCTTC. Amino acid sequence: CASSQVLEGLDGYTF.

This rearrangement joins TRBV6-6 to TRBJ1-2; D is unclear. V was trimmed by 2 bases and J by 6 bases, leaving 16 bases between them. CDR3 size: 15 residues. Germline assignment: CDR1 MNHNY and CDR2 SVGAGI (reference sequence). CDR3 nucleotides: TGTGCCAGCAGTTACGCTGGGCCCGATCATGATGGCTACACCTTC. Translating it yields CASSYAGPDHDGYTF.

The rearrangement uses TRBV10-2 and TRBJ2-5, with D perhaps TRBD1 (6 bases). This CDR3 has 13 amino acids. The V end was cut by 4 bases, the J end by 5 bases, with 11 bases between. CDR1 and CDR2 from the germline V gene are WSHSY and SAAADI. The CDR3 region has the DNA TGCGCCAGCAGTGGACAGGCCATGGAGACCCAGTACTTC. Translation gives CASSGQAMETQYF.

The V call is TRBV9, the J call TRBJ2-1, with D possibly matching TRBD2 (6 bases). This CDR3 spans 15 amino acids. Trimming stripped 6 bases from V and 7 bases from J, with 20 bases between. Looked up from germline, CDR1 is SGDLS and CDR2 is YYNGEE. The CDR3 spells CASTRSGLNGNEQFF. The CDR3, as DNA: TGTGCCAGCACCAGAAGCGGGCTTAATGGAAATGAGCAGTTCTTC.

The chain carries TRBV2 and TRBJ1-5; TRBD1 matches at 9 bases. The CDR3 runs 20 residues. Germline-derived CDR1 and CDR2 are SNHLY and FYNNEI. J lost 5 bases, V lost 5 bases, and 22 bases had no gene match. For the CDR3, the DNA is TGTGCCAGCAGTTTAAGCATAGGCGGACAGGGGCAGCGGGGGGATCAGCCCCAGCATTTT. Its protein product is CASSLSIGGQGQRGDQPQHF.

This clone has only one observation. CDR3 sequence: CASSLYQQGPRHTEAFF. The CDR3 coding sequence is TGCGCCAGCAGCTTGTATCAACAGGGTCCCCGACACACTGAAGCTTTCTTT. The chain is built from TRBV5-1 and TRBJ1-1, with TRBD1 as a possible D gene (6 bases). V lost 1 base and J lost 3, with 19 bases in between. The CDR3 has 17 amino acids. Looked up from germline, CDR1 is SGHRS and CDR2 is YFSETQ.

V is TRBV2 and J is TRBJ2-6; 10 bases are shared with TRBD1. Unmatched junction bases numbered 8, after V lost 7 bases and J lost 2 bases. This CDR3 is 17 amino acids long. Germline loops: CDR1 SNHLY, CDR2 FYNNEI. This chain's CDR3 is CASKGGTGVTGANVLTF. The CDR3 DNA sequence: TGTGCCAGCAAAGGTGGGACAGGGGTAACTGGGGCCAACGTCCTGACTTTC.

V usage is TRBV3-1 (or the pseudogene TRBV3-2) and J usage is TRBJ1-2, with TRBD1 identical over 11 bases. The CDR3 covers 17 residues. J gave up 2 bases and V 0 bases, and 5 bases lay outside the gene matches. Germline V lookup: CDR1 LGHDT, CDR2 YNNKEL (reference sequence). The CDR3 region is CASSQDYGTGGNYGYTF. The DNA for the CDR3 is TGTGCCAGCAGCCAAGATTACGGGACAGGGGGGAACTATGGCTACACCTTC.